This T cell receptor beta chain was recorded in a study of blood T cell repertoires in COVID-19. Overall study: Material from acute and convalescent COVID-19 was sourced from the United States, Italy and Spain. T cells, B-cell-depleted T cells, or PBMCs supplied cDNA or gDNA.

Authors' methods: Reference gene primers were amplified, and this amplification served to estimate nucleated cell counts. Clones were sequenced by immunoSEQ multiplex PCR, and TCRdb holds only the in-frame ones, with some missing. The V and J calls and clone size are taken from that table; D and trimming were inferred from the DNA. This sample has fewer than 90,000 clones; about 79% occur once, and the top ten carry approximately 4.4%. The ends were cut back, 4 bases at V and 0 bases at J, with 13 bases in the middle. Per the germline V gene, CDR1 is LGHDT and CDR2 is YNNKEL (reference sequence). This CDR3 region has 17 residues.

This TCR came from a woman in her forties or fifties with acute or convalescent COVID-19. The rearrangement uses TRBV3-1 (or the pseudogene TRBV3-2) and TRBJ1-6, with D unresolved. Sequencing used peripheral blood. CDR3 region: CASSLHGGSSYNSPLHF. As DNA, the CDR3 is TGTGCCAGCAGCCTTCATGGAGGGAGCTCCTATAATTCACCCCTCCACTTT.